What follows are 26 T cell receptor beta chains derived from one specimen sequenced in a study of shared T cell receptors in the human thymus. Libraries were prepared by immunoSEQ multiplex PCR; TCRdb keeps only in-frame clonotypes and omits some of them. The sample has 450,000 to 650,000 clones; roughly 74% are singletons. These records were also assigned to another study, of human thymus T cells.

Sequenced: thymocytes. These receptors came from a boy under two years old with a congenital heart defect.

This clone appeared once. V gene TRBV4-1 combines with J gene TRBJ2-7; 8 bases are shared with TRBD2. This CDR3 has 18 amino acids. With 3 bases clipped from V and 6 bases from J, the junction kept 19 bases outside the gene matches. Germline lookup yields CDR1 MGHRA and CDR2 YSYEKL. CDR3 residues: CASSQGTVPTSDHCEQYF. CDR3 bases: TGCGCCAGCAGCCAGGGGACCGTACCGACTAGCGACCACTGCGAGCAGTACTTC.

J is TRBJ1-1 and V is TRBV5-6; 9 bases align to TRBD1. Trimming at V came to 4 bases and at J to 5 bases, leaving 6 bases not matched to a gene. Germline V lookup: CDR1 SGHDT, CDR2 YYEEEE. The CDR3 is made up of 14 amino acids. CDR3: CASSPGTGRTEAFF. In DNA, the CDR3 is TGTGCCAGCAGCCCCGGGACAGGGAGGACTGAAGCTTTCTTT.

The chain carries TRBV11-2 and TRBJ2-7; unclear D gene. V dropped 1 base and J dropped 2 bases, with 15 bases sitting between them. The CDR3 contains 16 residues. Germline V gives CDR1 SGHAT, CDR2 FQNNGV. CDR3 DNA sequence: TGTGCCAGCAGCTTAGCCTGGCAGGAAATCCCCTACGAGCAGTACTTC. Protein sequence: CASSLAWQEIPYEQYF.

This clone showed up just once. V is TRBV7-2 and J is TRBJ2-1, with TRBD2 matching 10 bases. Germline lookup yields CDR1 SGHTA and CDR2 FQGNSA. The CDR3 has 15 residues. The trim removed 3 bases at V and 12 bases at J, leaving 11 bases unmatched. CDR3 DNA: TGTGCCAGCAGCTTTTCCCCTAGCGGGAGTCTTTTGCAGTTCTTC. This translates into CASSFSPSGSLLQFF. Based on the CDR3 plus reference TRBV7-2 and TRBJ2-1, the full variable domain is GAGVSQSPSNKVTEKGKDVELRCDPISGHTALYWYRQSLGQGLEFLIYFQGNSAPDKSGLPSDRFSAERTGGSVSTLTIQRTQQEDSAVYLCASSFSPSGSLLQFFGPGTRLTVL.

V gene TRBV4-1 combines with J gene TRBJ2-4; 8 bases are shared with TRBD2. Germline CDR1 reads MGHRA; CDR2 reads YSYEKL. The junction had 7 bases not matched to a gene; V was cut back by 3 bases and J by 0 bases. The CDR3 length is 17 residues. DNA for the CDR3: TGCGCCAGCAGCCAGCGGGGGGCGGTTCTAGCCAAAAACATTCAGTACTTC. Protein product: CASSQRGAVLAKNIQYF.

The chain is built from TRBV23-1 and TRBJ2-2, with a tentative D call TRBD2 (6 bases). TRBV23-1 is an ORF, and what it does is uncertain. V was trimmed by 4 bases and J by 2 bases, leaving 14 bases between them. The CDR3 spans 16 residues. The CDR3 protein is CASSPPRSGNTGELFF. The DNA for the CDR3 is TGCGCCAGCAGTCCCCCGCGTAGCGGAAACACCGGGGAGCTGTTTTTT.

The gene calls are TRBV5-1 and TRBJ2-1; 11 bases fit TRBD2. There are 15 residues in the CDR3. Looked up from germline, CDR1 is SGHRS and CDR2 is YFSETQ. The J segment lost 4 bases and the V segment lost 5 bases, leaving 5 bases of the junction unmatched. Here the CDR3 reads CASRSSSGRYNEQFF. The CDR3 nucleotides read TGCGCCAGCAGGTCCTCTAGCGGGAGGTACAATGAGCAGTTCTTC.

The chain's CDR3 is CSVEGGQGPNYGYTF. The CDR3 coding sequence is TGCAGCGTTGAAGGGGGGCAGGGGCCTAACTATGGCTACACCTTC. This chain connects TRBV29-1 to TRBJ1-2; D possibly corresponds to TRBD1 (6 bases). The CDR3 has 15 residues. Per germline, CDR1 SQVTM and CDR2 ANQGSEA. V was pared by 1 base and J by 0 bases, with 12 bases between.

J is TRBJ2-7 and V is TRBV29-1, with a weak D call TRBD1 (6 bases). Germline lookup yields CDR1 SQVTM and CDR2 ANQGSEA. V shed 6 bases and J shed 6 bases, with 24 bases lying between them. CDR3 length: 15 amino acids. The CDR3 DNA sequence: TGCAGCGTCATAACCTCTTACAGGGAACTTGGCGAGCAGTACTTC. Protein sequence: CSVITSYRELGEQYF.

This chain connects TRBV12-5 to TRBJ2-5; 13 positions match TRBD2. The V gene's germline CDR1 is LGHNT and CDR2 FRNRAP. J gave up 3 bases and V 5 bases, and 3 bases lay outside the gene matches. The CDR3 extends over 15 amino acids. CDR3 DNA sequence: TGTGCTAGTGGTCCCGGACTAGCGGGAGAAGAGACCCAGTACTTC. This encodes CASGPGLAGEETQYF.

The chain recombines TRBV30 with TRBJ2-5, with 7 bases matching TRBD2. The J call could be wrong; TRBJ2-7 is a better fit for the DNA end. CDR1 is GTSNPN and CDR2 is SVGIG in the germline V gene (reference sequence). This CDR3 spans 17 amino acids. The CDR3 loop reads CAWSVEASGLHLYEQYF. CDR3 DNA: TGTGCCTGGAGTGTAGAGGCTAGCGGATTACATTTATACGAGCAGTACTTC.

V gene TRBV6-5 combines with J gene TRBJ2-3; 8 bases match TRBD2. CDR1 MNHEY and CDR2 SVGAGI come from the germline V gene. This CDR3 has 16 amino acids. Trimming at V came to 2 bases and at J to 8 bases, leaving 12 bases not matched to a gene. Here the CDR3 DNA reads TGTGCCAGCAGTTACGACGCGGGAGGTCCCTCCCCTACGCAGTATTTT. Translated, it gives CASSYDAGGPSPTQYF.

This chain links TRBV2 with TRBJ2-5; 10 bases match TRBD1. The trim removed 6 bases at V and 2 bases at J, leaving 12 bases unmatched. The germline V gene encodes CDR1 SNHLY and CDR2 FYNNEI. This CDR3 contains 17 residues. The DNA of the CDR3 is TGTGCCAGCAGCCCCATGGGGGACAGGGGACCTCAAGAGACCCAGTACTTC. It yields the protein CASSPMGDRGPQETQYF.

The rearrangement uses TRBV27 and TRBJ1-1; TRBD1 might be the D (6 bases). V was cut by 6 bases and J by 1 base, with 21 bases left in between. This CDR3 has 17 residues. Germline CDR1 reads MNHEY; CDR2 reads SMNVEV (reference sequence). The CDR3 region has the DNA TGTGCCAGCAGACCGCGGAAGGGGACAACAGAGAACACTGAAGCTTTCTTT. Encoded protein: CASRPRKGTTENTEAFF.

The chain recombines TRBV4-1 with TRBJ1-6; no reliable D call. Trimming left V 1 base short and J 7 bases short, with 8 bases between. Per germline, CDR1 MGHRA and CDR2 YSYEKL. This CDR3 is 14 amino acids long. CDR3 protein: CASSQGTGNSPLHF. For the CDR3, the DNA is TGCGCCAGCAGCCAAGGGACGGGAAATTCACCCCTCCACTTT.

This chain connects TRBV19 to TRBJ2-7; 10 positions agree with TRBD1. The junction had 10 bases not matched to a gene; V was cut back by 9 bases and J by 2 bases. The germline V gene encodes CDR1 LNHDA and CDR2 SQIVND (reference sequence). This CDR3 spans 15 amino acids. The CDR3 protein is CASSPGQGEPYEQYF. The CDR3 nucleotides read TGTGCCAGCTCGCCCGGACAGGGGGAACCCTACGAGCAGTACTTC.

This clone was detected only once. CDR3 nucleotides: TGTGCCAGCAGCTTGGGGACTAGCGGGGCGGGCCAGTATTTT. It codes for CASSLGTSGAGQYF. The genes are TRBV11-3 and TRBJ2-3; 13 nucleotides align to TRBD2. Unmatched junction bases numbered 6, after V lost 3 bases and J lost 12 bases. CDR3 length: 14 amino acids. Germline values: CDR1 SGHNT, CDR2 YENEEA. Full variable domain (missing parts from reference TRBV11-3 and TRBJ2-3): EAGVVQSPRYKIIEKKQPVAFWCNPISGHNTLYWYLQNLGQGPELLIRYENEEAVDDSQLPKDRFSAERLKGVDSTLKIQPAELGDSAVYLCASSLGTSGAGQYFGPGTRLTVL.

The V and J genes are TRBV9 and TRBJ1-4; D is unclear. Germline V gene sequence: CDR1 SGDLS, CDR2 YYNGEE. This CDR3 region has 18 residues. Trimming cost V 3 bases and J 6 bases, with 24 bases left between them. DNA of the CDR3: TGTGCCAGCAGCGGGGGAGGACGGGAGCCTGGGGAACATGAAAAACTGTTTTTT. It is translated as CASSGGGREPGEHEKLFF.

The table lists this clone with a count of one. The chain recombines TRBV4-1 with TRBJ1-5; TRBD1 agrees at 12 bases. CDR1 and CDR2 (germline): MGHRA, YSYEKL. V was clipped by 0 bases and J by 2 bases; unmatched bases: 2. This CDR3 has 17 residues. CDR3 in DNA: TGCGCCAGCAGCCAAGATGGGACAGGGGGCTGCAATCAGCCCCAGCATTTT. Amino acid sequence: CASSQDGTGGCNQPQHF.

This clone was found a few times. The chain couples TRBV5-1 to TRBJ2-3, with 13 bases fitting TRBD2. The trim removed 6 bases at V and 8 bases at J, leaving 9 bases unmatched. Germline CDR1 reads SGHRS; CDR2 reads YFSETQ. CDR3 size: 15 residues. CDR3 nucleotide sequence: TGCGCCAGCACCGTCACTAGCGGGAGGGCAGGTACGCAGTATTTT. This codes for CASTVTSGRAGTQYF.

V is TRBV10-2 and J is TRBJ2-3, with 9 positions matching TRBD2. The CDR3 has 16 amino acids. The junction had 10 bases not matched to a gene; V was cut back by 6 bases and J by 3 bases. Per the germline V gene, CDR1 is WSHSY and CDR2 is SAAADI. As DNA, the CDR3 is TGCGCCAGCAGGGGGCGGGAGGGGAGAGAGACAGATACGCAGTATTTT. This gives the protein CASRGREGRETDTQYF.

The rearrangement links TRBV7-9 to TRBJ2-7, with 9 bases matching TRBD2. This CDR3 has 16 residues. V lost 5 bases to trimming and J lost 0 bases; unmatched junction nucleotides: 8. Germline lookup yields CDR1 SEHNR and CDR2 FQNEAQ (reference sequence). CDR3 nucleotide sequence: TGTGCCAGCAGCCACGGAAGCGGGAGGAGCTCCTACGAGCAGTACTTC. Translation: CASSHGSGRSSYEQYF. The variable domain in full, with the rest retrieved from reference TRBV7-9 and TRBJ2-7, is DTGVSQNPRHKITKRGQNVTFRCDPISEHNRLYWYRQTLGQGPEFLTYFQNEAQLEKSRLLSDRFSAERPKGSFSTLEIQRTEQGDSAMYLCASSHGSGRSSYEQYFGPGTRLTVT.

This sequence joins TRBV15 and TRBJ2-2; D gene uncertain. Germline V gene lookup returns CDR1 LNHNV and CDR2 YYDKDF (reference sequence). Trimming stripped 0 bases from V and 10 bases from J, with 24 bases between. This CDR3 is 18 amino acids long. As DNA, the CDR3 is TGTGCCACCAGCAGAGATCTGTTGCCCAAACCGACCCGGGTGGAGCTGTTTTTT. It yields the protein CATSRDLLPKPTRVELFF.

The CDR3 protein is CASSPSGPRGEANYGYTF. DNA of the CDR3: TGTGCCAGCAGCCCCTCTGGACCCAGGGGGGAAGCTAACTATGGCTACACCTTC. The V gene is TRBV7-2, the J gene TRBJ1-2; 7 positions match TRBD1. The CDR3 runs to 18 residues. Trimming cost V 5 bases and J 0 bases; bases outside gene matches: 15. In germline, CDR1 is SGHTA, CDR2 FQGNSA. The entire variable domain, with the rest obtained from reference TRBV7-2 and TRBJ1-2, is as follows: GAGVSQSPSNKVTEKGKDVELRCDPISGHTALYWYRQSLGQGLEFLIYFQGNSAPDKSGLPSDRFSAERTGGSVSTLTIQRTQQEDSAVYLCASSPSGPRGEANYGYTFGSGTRLTVV.

The V and J genes are TRBV7-9 and TRBJ1-4, with 9 positions matching TRBD1. CDR3 size: 18 residues. V shed 6 bases, J shed 3 bases, and the junction held 14 bases outside the gene matches. Germline V gene data show CDR1 as SEHNR and CDR2 as FQNEAQ (reference sequence). CDR3 residues: CASSSDRGPTGANEKLFF. CDR3 nucleotides: TGTGCCAGCAGTTCGGACAGGGGCCCTACAGGAGCTAATGAAAAACTGTTTTTT.

The gene calls are TRBV5-8 and TRBJ1-5; D is perhaps TRBD1 (6 bases). Germline assignment: CDR1 SGHTS and CDR2 YDEGEE. The CDR3 covers 15 residues. Deletions cut 0 bases from V and 3 bases from J, with 10 bases between. In DNA, the CDR3 is TGTGCCAGCAGCTTGGATGCAGGGGACAATCAGCCCCAGCATTTT. As protein: CASSLDAGDNQPQHF.